This entry lists 17 T cell receptor beta chains sequenced from one sample in a study of OX40 agonist ivuxolimab in advanced cancers. The table came from immunoSEQ multiplex PCR; TCRdb's copy has only in-frame clones and leaves some out. The profile shows nearly 45,000 clones, 75% to 90% of them singletons. This specimen consisted of CD4+ or CD8+ T cells sorted from blood, obtained in a trial of the OX40 agonist ivuxolimab. The receptors come from an adult with an advanced solid tumor such as melanoma, head and neck, liver or kidney cancer.

In its sample, this clone was seen once. The chain joins TRBV11-2 to TRBJ2-6; D uncertain. V shed 4 bases and J shed 0 bases, with 19 bases lying between them. This CDR3 has 19 residues. Looked up from germline, CDR1 is SGHAT and CDR2 is FQNNGV. The CDR3 here is CASSSPRSISRSGANVLTF. CDR3 DNA sequence: TGTGCCAGCAGCTCGCCGAGGAGTATTTCACGCTCTGGGGCCAACGTCCTGACTTTC.

This clone was counted only a few times. This chain connects TRBV28 to TRBJ1-5; D unresolved. The V gene lost 1 base and the J gene lost 6 bases, with 22 bases spanning the gap. Germline V gene lookup returns CDR1 MDHEN and CDR2 SYDVKM. This CDR3 spans 18 amino acids. CDR3 sequence (DNA): TGTGCCAGCAGTTTATACGGGGAACTATCAGGACGTGGTCAGCCCCAGCATTTT. It specifies CASSLYGELSGRGQPQHF.

This chain uses TRBV7-8 with TRBJ2-1, with 10 bases lining up with TRBD2. Germline lookup yields CDR1 SGHVS and CDR2 FQNEAQ. The ends lost 2 bases at V and 2 bases at J; junction bases unmatched: 15. The CDR3 consists of 20 residues. CDR3 DNA: TGTGCCAGCAGCTTATATCGGGCTAGCGGGAGAACGATACCCTACAATGAGCAGTTCTTC. Protein sequence: CASSLYRASGRTIPYNEQFF.

The V and J genes are TRBV27 and TRBJ1-5; 9 nucleotides line up with TRBD1. The V and J ends lost 2 bases and 6 bases, in that order; junction bases with no gene match: 2. Germline V gene lookup returns CDR1 MNHEY and CDR2 SMNVEV (reference sequence). The CDR3 covers 14 residues. In DNA, the CDR3 is TGTGCCAGCAGTTTAGGGACAGGGAGTCAGCCCCAGCATTTT. Its protein is CASSLGTGSQPQHF.

The gene calls are TRBV7-9 and TRBJ2-3; D perhaps matches TRBD1 (5 bases). Germline CDR1 and CDR2: SEHNR and FQNEAQ (reference sequence). The CDR3 totals 15 residues. V was pared by 4 bases and J by 0 bases, with 11 bases between. The DNA for the CDR3 is TGTGCCAGCAGCTCAGGGCCCGCGAGCACAGATACGCAGTATTTT. Encoded protein: CASSSGPASTDTQYF.

The rearrangement joins TRBV4-1 to TRBJ2-7; 8 bases are shared with TRBD2. With 5 bases clipped from V and 2 bases from J, the junction kept 5 bases outside the gene matches. CDR3 length equals 14 residues. CDR1 and CDR2 (germline): MGHRA, YSYEKL. CDR3 in amino acids: CASSFRGGAYEQYF. The CDR3 DNA is TGCGCCAGCAGCTTTCGGGGGGGGGCCTACGAGCAGTACTTC.

This sequence joins TRBV19 and TRBJ2-7; 7 nucleotides line up with TRBD1. With 4 bases clipped from V and 3 bases from J, the junction kept 6 bases outside the gene matches. The CDR3 is made up of 14 amino acids. Germline V gene sequence: CDR1 LNHDA, CDR2 SQIVND (reference sequence). The CDR3 loop is CASSRGRQGYEQYF. The CDR3 DNA follows: TGTGCCAGTAGTAGGGGGCGACAGGGCTACGAGCAGTACTTC.

This chain connects TRBV5-1 to TRBJ2-3, with D possibly being TRBD2 (6 bases). Trimming shortened V by 0 bases and J by 0 bases, and 17 bases separated the two germline ends. The CDR3 totals 18 residues. From germline, CDR1 is SGHRS and CDR2 YFSETQ. Here the CDR3 reads CASSLDLVRGISTDTQYF. The CDR3 region has the DNA TGCGCCAGCAGCTTGGACCTTGTACGCGGGATTAGCACAGATACGCAGTATTTT.

The chain is built from TRBV9 and TRBJ1-1; maybe TRBD1 (6 bases). With 3 bases removed from V and 5 bases from J, the gap between germline ends came to 17 bases. The CDR3 is made up of 15 amino acids. CDR1 SGDLS and CDR2 YYNGEE come from the germline V gene. CDR3 in DNA: TGTGCCAGCAGCGCCTTCCCGGGACAACGGACTGAAGCTTTCTTT. Its protein is CASSAFPGQRTEAFF.

Comment on this clone: The junction shows a germline mismatch at one end, possibly a read error. V gene TRBV7-7 combines with J gene TRBJ2-1, with D perhaps matching TRBD1 (6 bases). Per germline, CDR1 SSHAT and CDR2 FNYEAQ (reference sequence). The CDR3 sequence is 14 residues long. CDR3 in DNA: TGTGCTAGCAGCCCCGGACAGCCCGACAATGAGCAGTTCTTC. Its protein is CASSPGQPDNEQFF.

The CDR3 spells CASSSLQGPYEQYF. The CDR3 bases are TGTGCCAGCAGCTCACTACAGGGGCCCTACGAGCAGTACTTC. J is TRBJ2-7 and V is TRBV11-1, with 7 bases matching TRBD1. V was pared by 4 bases and J by 2 bases, with 5 bases of the junction left unmatched. This CDR3 is built from 14 residues. From germline, CDR1 is SGHAT and CDR2 FQDESV (reference sequence). Combining the CDR3 with reference TRBV11-1 and TRBJ2-7 gives the whole variable domain EAEVAQSPRYKITEKSQAVAFWCDPISGHATLYWYRQILGQGPELLVQFQDESVVDDSQLPKDRFSAERLKGVDSTLKIQPAELGDSAMYLCASSSLQGPYEQYFGPGTRLTVT.

This clone has only one observation. The DNA of the CDR3 is TGTGCCAGCAGCTTAGATGGGGGCGGCCTTCCGGGTGAGCAGTACTTC. This translates into CASSLDGGGLPGEQYF. The V gene is TRBV7-9, the J gene TRBJ2-7; maybe TRBD1 (6 bases). Trimming pared 1 base from V and 7 bases from J, leaving 20 bases between. The CDR3 length is 16 residues. Germline CDR1 reads SEHNR; CDR2 reads FQNEAQ (reference sequence). Full variable domain (rest looked up from reference TRBV7-9 and TRBJ2-7): DTGVSQNPRHKITKRGQNVTFRCDPISEHNRLYWYRQTLGQGPEFLTYFQNEAQLEKSRLLSDRFSAERPKGSFSTLEIQRTEQGDSAMYLCASSLDGGGLPGEQYFGPGTRLTVT.

The chain uses TRBV2 and TRBJ1-4, with D unresolved. The V gene's germline CDR1 is SNHLY and CDR2 FYNNEI. The V end was cut by 7 bases, the J end by 0 bases, with 12 bases between. CDR3 length equals 15 residues. CDR3 loop: CASTLTLATNEKLFF. CDR3 DNA: TGTGCCAGCACCTTGACACTGGCAACTAATGAAAAACTGTTTTTT.

This rearrangement joins TRBV9 to TRBJ2-4; D tentatively reads TRBD1 or TRBD2 (5 bases each). With 7 bases removed from V and 0 bases from J, the gap between germline ends came to 17 bases. The CDR3 extends over 16 amino acids. Per the germline V gene, CDR1 is SGDLS and CDR2 is YYNGEE. CDR3 nucleotides: TGTGCCAGCGGGGGTGGGCTAGACCTAGCCAAAAACATTCAGTACTTC. Translating it yields CASGGGLDLAKNIQYF.

The chain is built from TRBV11-3 and TRBJ2-7; possible D gene TRBD1, 6 bases. Germline V CDR1 and CDR2: SGHNT, YENEEA. Trimming pared 5 bases from V and 3 bases from J, leaving 20 bases between. The CDR3 spans 16 residues. This CDR3 reads CASSPRHSGGVYEQYF. The CDR3 DNA is TGTGCCAGCAGCCCCCGCCACTCTGGGGGCGTCTACGAGCAGTACTTC.

This clone was seen once. The chain couples TRBV14 to TRBJ2-1; either TRBD1 or TRBD2 may fit D (5 bases each). The germline V gene has CDR1 SGHDN and CDR2 FVKESK. CDR3 length: 14 amino acids. Trimming shortened V by 4 bases and J by 10 bases, and 17 bases separated the two germline ends. The CDR3 spells CASSPWGTEREQFF. DNA for the CDR3: TGTGCCAGCAGCCCCTGGGGGACCGAGCGGGAGCAGTTCTTC.

The chain carries TRBV28 and TRBJ2-1; 14 bases match TRBD2. Germline CDR1 is MDHEN and CDR2 is SYDVKM. V lost 5 bases, J lost 12 bases, and 15 bases stayed unmatched. This CDR3 comprises 17 residues. The CDR3 DNA reads TGTGCCAGCAGTATCCCCAGACTAGCGGGGGGGCCGGTGAGGCAGTTCTTC. Encoded protein: CASSIPRLAGGPVRQFF.